This T cell receptor (beta chain) was identified in a study of CXCR3-negative and CXCR3-positive naive CD8 T cells. The TRB cDNA libraries were prepared by 5' RACE with UMI labels. TCRdb reanalyzed the 5' RACE reads and collapses them to one entry per CDR3 protein, without DNA. The ten most abundant clones cover roughly 1.8% of a sample with about 92,000 distinct CDR3 sequences. Germline CDR1 SQVTM, CDR2 ANQGSEA. The length of the CDR3 is 12 residues. The sequenced sample consisted of naive CXCR3- CD8+ T cells from blood. The sample's subset: CD45RO-CCR7+CD27+CD95- naive CD8+ T cells lacking CXCR3 (TNR3-). This sequence originates from a human donor in good health. Some clones in this sample may be carry-over from other donors' samples. The V and J genes are TRBV29-1 and TRBJ2-2; TCRdb selects TRBD2, and the lack of DNA leaves this call unchecked. This CDR3 is CSAPGLTGELFF.